This TCR beta chain was documented in a study of CD8 T cells in Susac syndrome. Reverse transcription of about 0.5 to 1 ug RNA was performed with random hexamers. MiXCR was run by TCRdb on the immunoSEQ multiplex PCR reads, yielding one entry per CDR3 protein. The sample records about 280,000 distinct CDR3 sequences, 70% to 90% being singletons. This clonotype was counted a single time. Germline V gene sequence: CDR1 PRHDT, CDR2 FYEKMQ (reference sequence). V was trimmed by 8 bases and J by 6 bases, leaving 15 bases between them. CDR3 length: 13 residues. TCR beta was sequenced from blood CD8+ and CD4+ T cells.

The sample comprised CD8+ T cells from PBMCs. The clonotype comes from a human donor with multiple sclerosis. The chain carries TRBV13 and TRBJ2-3; tentatively, D is TRBD2 (6 bases). The CDR3 DNA sequence: TGTGCCAGCGGCGGGGCGCCGGCTGATACGCAGTATTTT. This encodes CASGGAPADTQYF.